This record concerns one T cell receptor (beta chain) sequence. There are 14 residues in the CDR3. Germline-derived CDR1 and CDR2 are SGHRS and YFSETQ. After removal of 6 bases from V and 5 bases from J, the junction contained 8 bases not matched to a gene. This specimen comes from a study of cytomegalovirus exposure and HLA in healthy donors. PCR amplification relied on 60 Vbeta primers (plus 13 Jbeta primers). Clones were read by immunoSEQ multiplex PCR, and TCRdb kept only the in-frame ones, dropping some. The sample shows around 99,000 clones, around four fifths of them seen only once. The TCR originated in a middle-aged man in good health and CMV-seropositive. Input material: PBMCs. The chain is built from TRBV5-1 and TRBJ2-3; 8 bases are shared with TRBD2. The CDR3 nucleotides read TGCGCCAGCATCCCGGGGGGGCCGGGAGATACGCAGTATTTT. It specifies CASIPGGPGDTQYF.